The clone carrying this TCR beta chain showed up just once. This sample is drawn from a study of blood T cell repertoires in COVID-19. Across the whole study: Acute-phase and convalescent COVID-19 samples originated in the United States, Italy and Spain. The cDNA or gDNA used as material had been derived from T cells, B-cell-depleted T cells, or PBMCs.

The germline gives CDR1 SGHVS, CDR2 FNYEAQ. The CDR3 sequence is 13 residues long. The ends lost 4 bases at V and 8 bases at J; junction bases unmatched: 6. Donors in Cohort 3 counted as recovered after two negative PCRs, clearance, or symptom resolution. Per the original methods: Amplification with reference gene primers provided the estimates of nucleated cell counts. Only in-frame clones appear in the TCRdb table, and some are missing; sequencing was by immunoSEQ multiplex PCR. Clone size and V and J calls were adopted from that table, with D and trimming inferred from the DNA. The sample has over 150,000 clones, about 86% seen once.

Sequenced material: PBMCs or T cells enriched from blood (not recorded which). The clonotype comes from a man aged 50 to 60 who had recovered from COVID-19. The chain uses TRBV7-6 and TRBJ1-2; 8 nucleotides line up with TRBD1. This CDR3 reads CASSSLDRDGYTF. For the CDR3, the DNA is TGTGCCAGCAGCTCGTTGGACAGGGACGGCTACACCTTC.